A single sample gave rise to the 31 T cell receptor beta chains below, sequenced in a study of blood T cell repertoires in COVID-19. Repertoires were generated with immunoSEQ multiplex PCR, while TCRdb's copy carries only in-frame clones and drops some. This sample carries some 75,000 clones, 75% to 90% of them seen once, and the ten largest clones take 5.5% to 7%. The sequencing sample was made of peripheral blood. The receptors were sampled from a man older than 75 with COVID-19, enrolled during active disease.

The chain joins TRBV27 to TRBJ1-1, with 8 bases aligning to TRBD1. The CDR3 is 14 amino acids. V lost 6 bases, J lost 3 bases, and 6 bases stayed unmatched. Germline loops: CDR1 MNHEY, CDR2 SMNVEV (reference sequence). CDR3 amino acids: CASRAGGADTEAFF. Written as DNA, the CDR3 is TGTGCCAGCAGGGCAGGGGGCGCAGACACTGAAGCTTTCTTT.

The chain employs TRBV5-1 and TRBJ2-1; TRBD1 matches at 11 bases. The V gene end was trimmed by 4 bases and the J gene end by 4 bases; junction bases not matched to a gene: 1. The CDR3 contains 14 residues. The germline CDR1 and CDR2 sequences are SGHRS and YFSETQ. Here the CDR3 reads CASSRDRGYNEQFF. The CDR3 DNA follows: TGCGCCAGCAGCCGGGACAGGGGGTACAATGAGCAGTTCTTC.

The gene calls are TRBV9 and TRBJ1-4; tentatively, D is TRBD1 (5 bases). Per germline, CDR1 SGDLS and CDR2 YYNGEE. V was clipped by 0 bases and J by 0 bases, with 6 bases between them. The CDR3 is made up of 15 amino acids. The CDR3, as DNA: TGTGCCAGCAGCGTAGGCAGGGCAACTAATGAAAAACTGTTTTTT. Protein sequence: CASSVGRATNEKLFF.

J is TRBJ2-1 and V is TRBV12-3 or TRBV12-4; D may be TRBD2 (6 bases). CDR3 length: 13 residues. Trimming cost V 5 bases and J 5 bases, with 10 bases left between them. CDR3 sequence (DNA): TGTGCCAGCAGTCCCGGGACTCACAATGAGCAGTTCTTC. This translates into CASSPGTHNEQFF.

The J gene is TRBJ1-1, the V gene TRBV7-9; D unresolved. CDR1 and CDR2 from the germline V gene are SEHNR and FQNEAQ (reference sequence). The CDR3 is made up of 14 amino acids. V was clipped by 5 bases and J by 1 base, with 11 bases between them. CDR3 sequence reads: CASSIGNRNTEAFF. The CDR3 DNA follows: TGTGCCAGCAGCATTGGCAACAGGAACACTGAAGCTTTCTTT.

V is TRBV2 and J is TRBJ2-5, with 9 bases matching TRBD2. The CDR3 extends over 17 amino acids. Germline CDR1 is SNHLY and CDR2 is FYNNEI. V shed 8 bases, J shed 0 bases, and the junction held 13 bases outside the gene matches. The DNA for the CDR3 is TGTGCCAGCTGTGGGGGGGGCGGGGGGGGGTACCAAGAGACCCAGTACTTC. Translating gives CASCGGGGGGYQETQYF. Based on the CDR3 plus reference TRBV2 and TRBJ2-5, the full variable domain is EPEVTQTPSHQVTQMGQEVILRCVPISNHLYFYWYRQILGQKVEFLVSFYNNEISEKSEIFDDQFSVERPDGSNFTLKIRSTKLEDSAMYFCASCGGGGGGYQETQYFGPGTRLLVL.

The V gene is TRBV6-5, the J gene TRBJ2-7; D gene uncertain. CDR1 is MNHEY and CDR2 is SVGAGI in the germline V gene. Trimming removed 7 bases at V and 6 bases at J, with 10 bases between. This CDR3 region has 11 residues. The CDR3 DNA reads TGTGCCAGCACCACTTTTTCCGAGCAGTACTTC. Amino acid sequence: CASTTFSEQYF.

The CDR3 DNA is TGTGCCAGCAGCGTAGGTTCAGGGGCGAGGGGAAACACCATATATTTT. Translation: CASSVGSGARGNTIYF. This chain connects TRBV9 to TRBJ1-3; weak D call: TRBD1 (6 bases). V lost 0 bases and J lost 4, with 14 bases in between. Germline lookup yields CDR1 SGDLS and CDR2 YYNGEE. The CDR3 totals 16 residues.

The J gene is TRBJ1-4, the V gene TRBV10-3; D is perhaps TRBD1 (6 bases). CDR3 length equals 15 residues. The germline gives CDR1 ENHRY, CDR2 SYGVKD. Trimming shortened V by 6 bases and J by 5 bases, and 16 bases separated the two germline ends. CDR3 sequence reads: CAIRTTGLGNEKLFF. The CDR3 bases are TGTGCCATCAGAACCACAGGGCTAGGAAATGAAAAACTGTTTTTT.

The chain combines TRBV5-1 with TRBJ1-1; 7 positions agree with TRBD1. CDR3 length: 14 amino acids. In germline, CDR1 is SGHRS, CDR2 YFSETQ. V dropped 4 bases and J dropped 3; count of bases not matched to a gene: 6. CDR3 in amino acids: CASSPGTEYTEAFF. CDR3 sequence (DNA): TGCGCCAGCAGCCCTGGGACAGAATACACTGAAGCTTTCTTT. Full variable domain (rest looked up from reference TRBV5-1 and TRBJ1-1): KAGVTQTPRYLIKTRGQQVTLSCSPISGHRSVSWYQQTPGQGLQFLFEYFSETQRNKGNFPGRFSGRQFSNSRSEMNVSTLELGDSALYLCASSPGTEYTEAFFGQGTRLTVV.

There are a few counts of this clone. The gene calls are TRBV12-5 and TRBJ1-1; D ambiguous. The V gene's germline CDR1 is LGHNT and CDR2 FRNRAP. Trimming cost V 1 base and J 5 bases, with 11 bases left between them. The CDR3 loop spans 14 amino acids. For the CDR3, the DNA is TGTGCTAGTGGTTTGGAAGCTTCGGGGACTGAAGCTTTCTTT. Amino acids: CASGLEASGTEAFF. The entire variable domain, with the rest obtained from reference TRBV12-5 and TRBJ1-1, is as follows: DARVTQTPRHKVTEMGQEVTMRCQPILGHNTVFWYRQTMMQGLELLAYFRNRAPLDDSGMPKDRFSAEMPDATLATLKIQPSEPRDSAVYFCASGLEASGTEAFFGQGTRLTVV.

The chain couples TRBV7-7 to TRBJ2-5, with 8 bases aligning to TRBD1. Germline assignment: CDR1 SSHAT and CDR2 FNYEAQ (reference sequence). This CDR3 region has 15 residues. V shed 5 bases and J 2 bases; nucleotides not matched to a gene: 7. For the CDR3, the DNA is TGTGCCAGCAGCCCGGGACAGGCAAGACAAGAGACCCAGTACTTC. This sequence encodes CASSPGQARQETQYF.

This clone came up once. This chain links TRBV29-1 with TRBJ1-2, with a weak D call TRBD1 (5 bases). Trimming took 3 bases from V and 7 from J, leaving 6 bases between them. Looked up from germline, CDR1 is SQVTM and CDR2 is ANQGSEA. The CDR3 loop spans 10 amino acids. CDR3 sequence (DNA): TGCAGCGTTGATCAGGGTGGCTACACCTTC. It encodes CSVDQGGYTF.

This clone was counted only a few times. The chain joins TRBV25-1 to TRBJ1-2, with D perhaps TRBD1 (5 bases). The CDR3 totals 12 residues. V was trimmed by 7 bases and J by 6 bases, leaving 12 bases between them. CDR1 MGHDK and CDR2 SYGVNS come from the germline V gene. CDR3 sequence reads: CASTDWGDGYTF. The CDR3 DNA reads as TGTGCCAGCACCGATTGGGGCGATGGCTACACCTTC.

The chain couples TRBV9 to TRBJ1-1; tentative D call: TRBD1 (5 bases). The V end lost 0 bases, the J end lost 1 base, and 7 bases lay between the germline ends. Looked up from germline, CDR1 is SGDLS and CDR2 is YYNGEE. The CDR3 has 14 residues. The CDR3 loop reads CASSVVGGNTEAFF. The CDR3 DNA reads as TGTGCCAGCAGCGTAGTCGGGGGGAACACTGAAGCTTTCTTT.

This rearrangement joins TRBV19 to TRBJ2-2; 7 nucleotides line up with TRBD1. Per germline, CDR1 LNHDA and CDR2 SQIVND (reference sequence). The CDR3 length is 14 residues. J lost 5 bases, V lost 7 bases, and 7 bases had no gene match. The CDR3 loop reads CASTLTGSTGELFF. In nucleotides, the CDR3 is TGTGCCAGTACTCTGACAGGGTCAACCGGGGAGCTGTTTTTT.

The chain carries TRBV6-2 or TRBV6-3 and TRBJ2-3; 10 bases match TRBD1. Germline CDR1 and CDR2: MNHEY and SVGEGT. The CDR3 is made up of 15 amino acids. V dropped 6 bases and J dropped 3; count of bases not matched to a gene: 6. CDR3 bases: TGTGCCAGCAGCGACAGGGGGCGCCCGACAGATACGCAGTATTTT. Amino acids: CASSDRGRPTDTQYF.

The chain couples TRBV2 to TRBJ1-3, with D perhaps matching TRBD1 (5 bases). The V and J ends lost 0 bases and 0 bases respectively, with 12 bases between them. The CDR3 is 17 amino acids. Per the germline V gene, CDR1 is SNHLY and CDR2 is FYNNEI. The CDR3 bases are TGTGCCAGCAGTGAAGCTAAACAGGAGAGCTCTGGAAACACCATATATTTT. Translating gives CASSEAKQESSGNTIYF.

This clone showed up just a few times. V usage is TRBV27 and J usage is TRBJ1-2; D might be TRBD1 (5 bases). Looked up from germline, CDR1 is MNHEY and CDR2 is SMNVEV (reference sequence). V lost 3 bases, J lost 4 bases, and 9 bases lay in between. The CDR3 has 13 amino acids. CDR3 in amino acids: CASSFRDSYGYTF. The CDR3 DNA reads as TGTGCCAGCAGTTTTCGGGACTCCTATGGCTACACCTTC.

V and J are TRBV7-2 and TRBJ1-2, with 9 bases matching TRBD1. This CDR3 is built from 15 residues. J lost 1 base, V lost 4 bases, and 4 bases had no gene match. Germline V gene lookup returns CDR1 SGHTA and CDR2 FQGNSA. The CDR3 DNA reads TGTGCCAGCAGCTCGGACAGGGGAGTTAACTATGGCTACACCTTC. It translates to CASSSDRGVNYGYTF.

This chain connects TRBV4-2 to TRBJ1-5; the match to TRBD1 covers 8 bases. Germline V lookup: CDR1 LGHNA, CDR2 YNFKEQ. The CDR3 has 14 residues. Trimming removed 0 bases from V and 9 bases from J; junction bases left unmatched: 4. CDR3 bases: TGTGCCAGCAGCCAAGACAGGGGGCTTGGGCCCCAGCATTTT. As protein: CASSQDRGLGPQHF.

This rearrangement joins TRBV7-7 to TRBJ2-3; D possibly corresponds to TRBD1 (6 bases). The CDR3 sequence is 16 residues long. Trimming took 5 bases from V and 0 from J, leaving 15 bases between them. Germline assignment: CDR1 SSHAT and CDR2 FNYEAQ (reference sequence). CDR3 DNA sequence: TGTGCCAGCAGCCAGACGACAGGCGCTAGCACAGATACGCAGTATTTT. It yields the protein CASSQTTGASTDTQYF.

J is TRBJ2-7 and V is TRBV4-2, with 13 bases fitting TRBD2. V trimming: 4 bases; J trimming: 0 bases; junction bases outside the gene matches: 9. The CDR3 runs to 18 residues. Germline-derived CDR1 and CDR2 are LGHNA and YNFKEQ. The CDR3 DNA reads TGTGCCAGCAGCCTCGGACTAGCGGGGGAAGAGTTCTCCTACGAGCAGTACTTC. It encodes CASSLGLAGEEFSYEQYF.

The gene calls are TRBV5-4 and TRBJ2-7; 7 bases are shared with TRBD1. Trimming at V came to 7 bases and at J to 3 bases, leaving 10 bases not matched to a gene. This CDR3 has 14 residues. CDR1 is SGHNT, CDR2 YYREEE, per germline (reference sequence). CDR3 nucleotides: TGTGCCAGCTCCCAAGACAGGGCCCTCTACGAGCAGTACTTC. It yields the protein CASSQDRALYEQYF.

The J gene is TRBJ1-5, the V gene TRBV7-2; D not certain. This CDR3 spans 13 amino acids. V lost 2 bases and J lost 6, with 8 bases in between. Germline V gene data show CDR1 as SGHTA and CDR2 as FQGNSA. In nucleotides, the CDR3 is TGTGCCAGCAGCTTAAGCCCAAGTCAGCCCCAGCATTTT. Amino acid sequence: CASSLSPSQPQHF.

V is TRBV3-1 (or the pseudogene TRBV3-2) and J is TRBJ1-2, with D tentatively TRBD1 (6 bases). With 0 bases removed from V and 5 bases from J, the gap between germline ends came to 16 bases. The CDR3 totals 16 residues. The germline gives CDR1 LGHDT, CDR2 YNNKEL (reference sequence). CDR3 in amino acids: CASSQEALQGSYGYTF. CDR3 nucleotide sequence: TGTGCCAGCAGCCAAGAGGCCCTACAGGGTTCTTATGGCTACACCTTC.

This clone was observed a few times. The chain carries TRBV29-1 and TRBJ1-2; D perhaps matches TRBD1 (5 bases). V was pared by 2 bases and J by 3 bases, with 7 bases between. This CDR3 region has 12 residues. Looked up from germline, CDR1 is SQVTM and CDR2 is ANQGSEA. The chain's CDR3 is CSVERGYYGYTF. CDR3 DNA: TGCAGCGTTGAAAGGGGATACTATGGCTACACCTTC. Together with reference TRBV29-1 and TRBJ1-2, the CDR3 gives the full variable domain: SAVISQKPSRDICQRGTSLTIQCQVDSQVTMMFWYRQQPGQSLTLIATANQGSEATYESGFVIDKFPISRPNLTFSTLTVSNMSPEDSSIYLCSVERGYYGYTFGSGTRLTVV.

The CDR3 loop reads CASRPGGRGGVKGNEQFF. As DNA, the CDR3 is TGTGCCAGCCGCCCCGGGGGGCGGGGGGGCGTTAAGGGGAATGAGCAGTTCTTC. The V gene is TRBV7-2, the J gene TRBJ2-1; TRBD2 aligns across 9 bases. V shed 8 bases, J shed 7 bases, and the junction held 21 bases outside the gene matches. This CDR3 is 18 amino acids long. The germline V gene encodes CDR1 SGHTA and CDR2 FQGNSA.

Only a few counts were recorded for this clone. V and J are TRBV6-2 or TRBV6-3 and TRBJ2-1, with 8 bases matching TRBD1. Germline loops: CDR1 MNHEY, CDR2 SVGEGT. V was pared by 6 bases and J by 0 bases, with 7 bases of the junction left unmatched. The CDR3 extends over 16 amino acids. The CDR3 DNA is TGTGCCAGCAGCCGATGGACAGGGAACTCCTACAATGAGCAGTTCTTC. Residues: CASSRWTGNSYNEQFF.

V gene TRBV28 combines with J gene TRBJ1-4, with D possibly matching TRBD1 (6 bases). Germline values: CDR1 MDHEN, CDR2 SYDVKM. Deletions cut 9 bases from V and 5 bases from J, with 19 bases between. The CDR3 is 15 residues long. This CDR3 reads CASRSGVPMNEKLFF. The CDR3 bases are TGTGCCAGTCGCTCAGGGGTTCCGATGAATGAAAAACTGTTTTTT.

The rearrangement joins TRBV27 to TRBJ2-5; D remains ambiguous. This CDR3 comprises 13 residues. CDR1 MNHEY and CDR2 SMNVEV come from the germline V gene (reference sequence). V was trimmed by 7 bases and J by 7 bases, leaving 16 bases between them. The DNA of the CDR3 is TGTGCCAGCACCGCGTACGGGTCCGGGACCCAGTACTTC. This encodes CASTAYGSGTQYF.